These T cell receptor beta chains were read from a single sample in a study of PD-1 blockade in classical Hodgkin lymphoma. Assay: immunoSEQ multiplex PCR; the TCRdb copy retains only in-frame clones and omits some. The repertoire holds around 50,000 clones, with around 74% as singletons. Sample: peripheral blood mononuclear cells (PBMCs), taken before the fourth cycle of nivolumab. The source is a human donor with classical Hodgkin lymphoma. CDR3s include the opening cysteine and the closing phenylalanine or tryptophan.

v_gene	j_gene	CDR3aa
TRBV28	TRBJ2-7	CASSLGGARRYEQYF
TRBV27	TRBJ2-1	CASRGRREGPDEQFF
TRBV9	TRBJ2-4	CASSVSEGWNIQYF
TRBV4-2	TRBJ2-1	CASSPIIGTSGSGEQFF
TRBV19	TRBJ2-7	CASSIRDRGSYEQYF
TRBV6-4	TRBJ1-1	CASSYDLNTEAFF
TRBV7-8	TRBJ2-2	CASSSARRGFGTGELFF
TRBV28	TRBJ2-7	CASTNPSGGRYEQYF
TRBV2	TRBJ1-1	CASSPIWGAGTEAFF
TRBV19	TRBJ2-7	CASSDAGVSSYEQYF
TRBV14	TRBJ2-1	CASSARGGSYNEQFF
TRBV28	TRBJ2-7	CASRLGLVYEQYF
TRBV6-6	TRBJ1-1	CASSYPFRDGNTEAFF
TRBV14	TRBJ2-5	CASSQGVIQGETQYF
TRBV7-2	TRBJ1-2	CASSLGQPQSYGYTF
TRBV5-1	TRBJ2-3	CASKGTSGDTDTQYF
TRBV5-1	TRBJ2-1	CASSDRRGARYNEQFF
TRBV2	TRBJ2-2	CASGSENTGELFF
TRBV28	TRBJ2-1	CASSQTTGSSYNEQFF
TRBV29-1	TRBJ2-1	CSVVEGTSGNEQFF
TRBV15	TRBJ2-1	CATSRDFASGAYNEQFF
TRBV4-1	TRBJ1-2	CASSQSGTANYGYTF
TRBV7-9	TRBJ1-6	CASSPDMMNSPLHF
TRBV29-1	TRBJ1-2	CSVGEHSEDGYTF
TRBV9	TRBJ2-3	CASSEEGLPVTTDTQYF
TRBV7-9	TRBJ2-1	CASSLSLAGGVDEQFF
TRBV2	TRBJ1-5	CASSDEGFRGNQPQHF
TRBV18	TRBJ2-7	CASSLSGIPSYEQYF
TRBV7-3	TRBJ2-2	CASSPGGPTGELFF
TRBV6-6	TRBJ2-2	CASSQTGAGELFF
TRBV5-1	TRBJ1-2	CASSLGSGPNYGYTF
TRBV7-3	TRBJ2-3	CASSLVGGRGDTQYF
TRBV11-1	TRBJ2-3	CASSQRAGGITDTQYF
TRBV29-1	TRBJ2-7	CSVGRGQSYEQYF
TRBV10-2	TRBJ2-2	CASMGLTNTGELFF
TRBV4-1	TRBJ2-7	CASSLDRGQYEQYF